These 9 T cell receptor beta chains came from one sample sequenced in a study of T cells in Graves' hyperthyroidism and ophthalmopathy. Amplification yielded TCR beta CDR3 regions, with RNA transcripts as the source. TCR CDR3 regions were first amplified by RT-PCR with HTBI primers. TCRdb re-called the multiplex PCR reads through MiXCR, storing one row per CDR3 protein. The profile covers almost 500,000 distinct CDR3 sequences, with less than 25% appearing a single time and less than 65% taken by the ten largest. The source material was blood. The receptors come from a woman in her 70s with Graves' ophthalmopathy.

This clonotype showed up just a few times. The chain is built from TRBV3-1 and TRBJ1-2; 8 bases match TRBD1. The CDR3 is made up of 16 amino acids. Looked up from germline, CDR1 is LGHDT and CDR2 is YNNKEL (reference sequence). V gave up 4 bases and J gave up 5 bases; unmatched junction bases: 12. CDR3 in DNA: TGTGCCAGCAGCCTCTCTACCCGGGACAGGTTTTATGGCTACACCTTC. The encoded protein is CASSLSTRDRFYGYTF.

A few counts support this clonotype. V usage is TRBV28 and J usage is TRBJ1-5; 7 nucleotides align to TRBD1. Germline CDR1 and CDR2: MDHEN and SYDVKM. The ends lost 5 bases at V and 6 bases at J; junction bases unmatched: 10. The CDR3 covers 15 residues. CDR3 loop: CASSRDRDKRQPQHF. CDR3 DNA: TGTGCCAGCAGTCGAGACAGGGATAAGCGTCAGCCCCAGCATTTT.

The chain joins TRBV30 to TRBJ2-2; perhaps TRBD2 as D (5 bases). V shed 6 bases and J shed 4 bases, with 18 bases lying between them. CDR1 and CDR2 (germline): GTSNPN, SVGIG (reference sequence). This CDR3 has 15 residues. DNA of the CDR3: TGTGCCTGCAGTCGGGGTCCCCTCATCACCGGGGAGCTGTTTTTT. Encoded protein: CACSRGPLITGELFF.

This clonotype was detected ten times or more. The V and J genes are TRBV2 and TRBJ1-1; the match to TRBD1 covers 8 bases. CDR1 is SNHLY and CDR2 is FYNNEI in the germline V gene. The CDR3 sequence is 14 residues long. V shed 4 bases, J shed 5 bases, and the junction held 6 bases outside the gene matches. The CDR3 sequence: CASSVQGGWTEAFF. The CDR3 DNA follows: TGTGCCAGCAGTGTACAGGGGGGGTGGACTGAAGCTTTCTTT.

In this sample, this clonotype turned up a few times. This chain links TRBV7-9 with TRBJ2-3, with 10 bases aligning to TRBD2. The CDR3 sequence is 15 residues long. Losses at the gene ends were 5 bases for V and 5 bases for J; bases not matched to a gene: 7. The germline V gene has CDR1 SEHNR and CDR2 FQNEAQ (reference sequence). As DNA, the CDR3 is TGTGCCAGCAGCGCCGCTAGCGGGGGACAAGATACGCAGTATTTT. As protein: CASSAASGGQDTQYF.

V usage is TRBV6-1 and J usage is TRBJ1-1; 7 bases map to TRBD1. The CDR3 is 12 residues long. Per the germline V gene, CDR1 is MNHNS and CDR2 is SASEGT. J was trimmed by 11 bases and V by 5 bases; bases with no gene match: 8. CDR3 sequence reads: CASSPRQGTAFF. The CDR3 region has the DNA TGTGCCAGCAGTCCCCGACAGGGAACGGCTTTCTTT.

The chain links TRBV5-4 to TRBJ2-3, with a weak D call TRBD1 (7 bases). The CDR3 has 16 amino acids. V lost 3 bases and J 4 bases, leaving 18 bases between the germline ends. CDR1 and CDR2 from the germline V gene are SGHNT and YYREEE (reference sequence). For the CDR3, the DNA is TGTGCCAGCAGCTCCAGGGGGGCGGTTACTGCAGATACGCAGTATTTT. This encodes CASSSRGAVTADTQYF.

This clonotype was seen at least ten times. The chain has TRBV7-2 and TRBJ1-1; TRBD1 matches at 8 bases. V trimming: 5 bases; J trimming: 7 bases; junction bases outside the gene matches: 3. This CDR3 spans 12 amino acids. Germline-derived CDR1 and CDR2 are SGHTA and FQGNSA. In DNA form, the CDR3 reads TGTGCCAGCAGCATTGGACAGGGTGAAGCTTTCTTT. This gives the protein CASSIGQGEAFF.

The CDR3 DNA reads as TGTGCCAGCAGCTGGCTTTTACAGAGGAACACTGAAGCTTTCTTT. This translates into CASSWLLQRNTEAFF. The chain carries TRBV5-6 and TRBJ1-1; D gene unclear. V gave up 3 bases and J gave up 1 base, with 13 bases separating them. CDR3 length: 15 amino acids. Germline CDR1 is SGHDT and CDR2 is YYEEEE. The whole variable domain, filled in from reference TRBV5-6 and TRBJ1-1, reads DAGVTQSPTHLIKTRGQQVTLRCSPKSGHDTVSWYQQALGQGPQFIFQYYEEEERQRGNFPDRFSGHQFPNYSSELNVNALLLGDSALYLCASSWLLQRNTEAFFGQGTRLTVV.